A selection of T cell receptor beta chains follows, all from one sample in a study of CD8+CD57+ T cells in acquired aplastic anemia. In TCRdb, the reads were re-called with MiXCR into one record per CDR3 protein. The table shows 150,000 to 200,000 distinct CDR3 sequences, with roughly half occurring only once. The sample taken for sequencing was sorted CD4+, CD8+, or CD8+CD57+ T cells (not recorded which) from PBMCs. The source is a human donor with aplastic anemia. The CDR3 runs from the conserved cysteine through the conserved F or W. A D gene is named only where the DNA matches it firmly. Clone size, where shown, is once, few, many, or a class for clones that have expanded.

v_gene: TRBV9; abundance: many; d_gene: NA; j_gene: TRBJ2-3; CDR3nt: TGTGCCAGCAGCGTATACCAGGGGTTTCAGACAGATACGCAGTATTTT; CDR3aa: CASSVYQGFQTDTQYF
v_gene: TRBV5-1; abundance: NA; d_gene: NA; j_gene: TRBJ1-1; CDR3nt: TGCGCCAGCAGCTTGTCCAACTCGAACACCGGGGACACTGAAGCTTTCTTT; CDR3aa: CASSLSNSNTGDTEAFF
v_gene: TRBV7-9; abundance: NA; d_gene: TRBD1; j_gene: TRBJ1-6; CDR3nt: TGTGCCAGCAGCCCGGACCCGGGACAGAATTCACCCCTCCACTTT; CDR3aa: CASSPDPGQNSPLHF
v_gene: TRBV10-3; abundance: NA; d_gene: TRBD1; j_gene: TRBJ1-2; CDR3nt: TGTGCCATCAGTGGGACAGGACAAGACTATGGCTACACCTTC; CDR3aa: CAISGTGQDYGYTF
v_gene: TRBV28; abundance: NA; d_gene: TRBD2; j_gene: TRBJ2-1; CDR3nt: TGTGCCAGCAGTATCATCCTAGCGGGAGTAAGGAATGAGCAGTTCTTC; CDR3aa: CASSIILAGVRNEQFF
v_gene: TRBV2; abundance: NA; d_gene: NA; j_gene: TRBJ2-7; CDR3nt: TGTGCCAGCAGGCGCAGGGTCCAATACGAGCAGTACTTC; CDR3aa: CASRRRVQYEQYF
v_gene: TRBV5-1; abundance: many; d_gene: NA; j_gene: TRBJ2-3; CDR3nt: TGCGCCAGCAGCTTGGGGGGCCGATCAAGCACAGATACGCAGTATTTT; CDR3aa: CASSLGGRSSTDTQYF
v_gene: TRBV19; abundance: once; d_gene: NA; j_gene: TRBJ2-5; CDR3nt: TGTGCCAGTAGTCAAGTCATGGGGGGAGAGACCCAGTACTTC; CDR3aa: CASSQVMGGETQYF
v_gene: TRBV20-1; abundance: NA; d_gene: NA; j_gene: TRBJ1-1; CDR3nt: TGCAGTGCTACCAACTTGGGGAGCACTGAAGCTTTCTTT; CDR3aa: CSATNLGSTEAFF
v_gene: TRBV7-9; abundance: many; d_gene: TRBD1; j_gene: TRBJ1-2; CDR3nt: TGTGCCAGCAGCTTCGGGACAGGGCAATATGGCTACACCTTC; CDR3aa: CASSFGTGQYGYTF
v_gene: TRBV4-1; abundance: many; d_gene: TRBD1; j_gene: TRBJ1-1; CDR3nt: TGCGCCAGCAGGGACACAGGGGACACTGAAGCTTTCTTT; CDR3aa: CASRDTGDTEAFF
v_gene: TRBV20-1; abundance: NA; d_gene: TRBD2; j_gene: TRBJ2-1; CDR3nt: TGCAGTGCTGATGGGCGGTACTCGGCGGGAGGGCCGTACAATGAGCAGTTCTTC; CDR3aa: CSADGRYSAGGPYNEQFF
v_gene: TRBV19; abundance: NA; d_gene: NA; j_gene: TRBJ2-5; CDR3nt: TGTGCCAGTAGTAGAGGGCAGGGCCTGCGAGAGACCCAGTACTTC; CDR3aa: CASSRGQGLRETQYF
v_gene: TRBV29-1; abundance: NA; d_gene: NA; j_gene: TRBJ1-3; CDR3nt: TGCAGCGCTGGATACTCTGGAAACACCATATATTTT; CDR3aa: CSAGYSGNTIYF
v_gene: TRBV12-3/TRBV12-4; abundance: many; d_gene: NA; j_gene: TRBJ1-3; CDR3nt: TGTGCCAGCAGCTACTTCCTCTCTGGAAACACCATATATTTT; CDR3aa: CASSYFLSGNTIYF
v_gene: TRBV7-9; abundance: many; d_gene: NA; j_gene: TRBJ1-1; CDR3nt: TGTGCCAGCAGCTTAGTGCCGGGGAACACTGAAGCTTTCTTT; CDR3aa: CASSLVPGNTEAFF
v_gene: TRBV7-9; abundance: few; d_gene: NA; j_gene: TRBJ1-4; CDR3nt: TGTGCCAGCAGCAGAGAGGGTGAAAAACTGTTTTTT; CDR3aa: CASSREGEKLFF
v_gene: TRBV2; abundance: NA; d_gene: NA; j_gene: TRBJ1-5; CDR3nt: TGTGCCAGCAGTGACCGGGACCGTGTCCAGCATTTT; CDR3aa: CASSDRDRVQHF
v_gene: TRBV2; abundance: NA; d_gene: NA; j_gene: TRBJ2-7; CDR3nt: TGTGCCAGCAGTGAAGCACAGGTCTCCTACGAGCAGTACTTC; CDR3aa: CASSEAQVSYEQYF
v_gene: TRBV15; abundance: NA; d_gene: TRBD1; j_gene: TRBJ1-2; CDR3nt: TGTGCCACCAGCAGAGATCGAGGGGGCTACTATGGCTACACCTTC; CDR3aa: CATSRDRGGYYGYTF
v_gene: TRBV10-3; abundance: once; d_gene: NA; j_gene: TRBJ2-1; CDR3nt: TGTGCCATCAAAGGGGAAGACAATGAGCAGTTCTTC; CDR3aa: CAIKGEDNEQFF
v_gene: TRBV7-6; abundance: many; d_gene: TRBD2; j_gene: TRBJ2-3; CDR3nt: TGTGCCAGCAGCTTAGGAAGCGGGGGGCTGCACAATACGCAGTATTTT; CDR3aa: CASSLGSGGLHNTQYF
v_gene: TRBV9; abundance: many; d_gene: TRBD2; j_gene: TRBJ2-5; CDR3nt: TGTGCCAGCAGCGTAGGGGATAGCGGGTTAGTCGAGACCCAGTACTTC; CDR3aa: CASSVGDSGLVETQYF
v_gene: TRBV19; abundance: many; d_gene: NA; j_gene: TRBJ2-2; CDR3nt: TGTGCCAGTAGAGTAGCGTGGAGCACCGGGGAGCTGTTTTTT; CDR3aa: CASRVAWSTGELFF